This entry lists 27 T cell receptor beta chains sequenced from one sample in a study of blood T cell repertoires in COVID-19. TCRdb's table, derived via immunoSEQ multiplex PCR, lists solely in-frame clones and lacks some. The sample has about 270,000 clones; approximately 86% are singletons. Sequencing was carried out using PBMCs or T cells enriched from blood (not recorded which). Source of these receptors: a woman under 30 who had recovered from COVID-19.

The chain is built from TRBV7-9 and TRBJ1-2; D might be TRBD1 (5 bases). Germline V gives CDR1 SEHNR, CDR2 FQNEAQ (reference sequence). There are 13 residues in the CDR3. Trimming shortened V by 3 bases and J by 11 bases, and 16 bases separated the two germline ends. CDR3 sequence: CASSFTGHGGYTF. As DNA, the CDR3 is TGTGCCAGCAGCTTTACCGGGCACGGGGGTTACACCTTC.

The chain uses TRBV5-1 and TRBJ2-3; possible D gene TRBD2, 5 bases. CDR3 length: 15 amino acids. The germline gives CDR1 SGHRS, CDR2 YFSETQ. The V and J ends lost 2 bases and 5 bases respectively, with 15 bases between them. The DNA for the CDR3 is TGCGCCAGCAGCTTCGCGGGTAATCTCGGAGATACGCAGTATTTT. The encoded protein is CASSFAGNLGDTQYF.

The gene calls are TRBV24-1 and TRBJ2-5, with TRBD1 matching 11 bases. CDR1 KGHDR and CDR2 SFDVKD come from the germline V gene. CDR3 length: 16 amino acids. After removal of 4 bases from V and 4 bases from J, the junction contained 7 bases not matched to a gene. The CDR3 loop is CATSDLGQGAGETQYF. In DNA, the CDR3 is TGTGCCACCAGTGACCTCGGACAGGGGGCTGGAGAGACCCAGTACTTC.

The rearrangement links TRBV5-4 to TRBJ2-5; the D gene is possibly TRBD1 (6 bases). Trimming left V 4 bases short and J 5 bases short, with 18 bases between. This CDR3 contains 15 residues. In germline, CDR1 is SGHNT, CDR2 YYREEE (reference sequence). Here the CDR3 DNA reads TGTGCCAGCAGCCTCCGTACAGGGTTCGAGGAGACCCAGTACTTC. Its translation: CASSLRTGFEETQYF. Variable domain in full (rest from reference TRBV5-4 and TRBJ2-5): ETGVTQSPTHLIKTRGQQVTLRCSSQSGHNTVSWYQQALGQGPQFIFQYYREEENGRGNFPPRFSGLQFPNYSSELNVNALELDDSALYLCASSLRTGFEETQYFGPGTRLLVL.

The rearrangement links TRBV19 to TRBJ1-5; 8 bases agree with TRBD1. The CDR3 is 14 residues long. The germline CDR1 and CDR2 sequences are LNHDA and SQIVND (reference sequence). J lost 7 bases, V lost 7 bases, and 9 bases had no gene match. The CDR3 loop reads CASNFGTGWQPQHF. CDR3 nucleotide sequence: TGTGCCAGTAATTTTGGGACAGGTTGGCAGCCCCAGCATTTT.

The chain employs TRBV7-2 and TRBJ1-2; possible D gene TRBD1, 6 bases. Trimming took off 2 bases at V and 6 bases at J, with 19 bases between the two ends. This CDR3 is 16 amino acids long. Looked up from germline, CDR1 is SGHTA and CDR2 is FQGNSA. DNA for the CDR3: TGTGCCAGCAGCTTACCTAGTCGAACAGGGTTGGATGGCTACACCTTC. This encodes CASSLPSRTGLDGYTF.

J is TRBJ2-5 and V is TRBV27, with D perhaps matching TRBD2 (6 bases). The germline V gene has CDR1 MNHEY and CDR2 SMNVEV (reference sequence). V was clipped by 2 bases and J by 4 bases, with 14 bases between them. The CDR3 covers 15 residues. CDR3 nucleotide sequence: TGTGCCAGCAGTTTAGACGCCTGGAGGGGAGAGACCCAGTACTTC. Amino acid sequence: CASSLDAWRGETQYF.

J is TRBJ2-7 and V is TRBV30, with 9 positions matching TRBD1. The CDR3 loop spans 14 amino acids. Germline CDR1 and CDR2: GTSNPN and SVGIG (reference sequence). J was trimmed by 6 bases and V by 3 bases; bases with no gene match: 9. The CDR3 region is CAWSGDRGRPEQYF. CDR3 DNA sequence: TGTGCCTGGAGCGGTGACAGGGGGAGACCCGAGCAGTACTTC.

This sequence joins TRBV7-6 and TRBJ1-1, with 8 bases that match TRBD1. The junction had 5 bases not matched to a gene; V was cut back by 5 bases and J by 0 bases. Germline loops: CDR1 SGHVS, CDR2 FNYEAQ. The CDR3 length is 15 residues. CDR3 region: CASSRRTGLNTEAFF. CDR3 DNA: TGTGCCAGCAGCCGCAGGACAGGGTTGAACACTGAAGCTTTCTTT.

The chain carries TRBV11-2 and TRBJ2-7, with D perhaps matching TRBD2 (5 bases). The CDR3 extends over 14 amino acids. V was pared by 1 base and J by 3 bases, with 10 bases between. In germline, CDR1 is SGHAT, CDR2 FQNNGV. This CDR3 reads CASSLGRGNYEQYF. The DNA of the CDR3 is TGTGCCAGCAGCTTAGGGAGAGGGAACTACGAGCAGTACTTC.

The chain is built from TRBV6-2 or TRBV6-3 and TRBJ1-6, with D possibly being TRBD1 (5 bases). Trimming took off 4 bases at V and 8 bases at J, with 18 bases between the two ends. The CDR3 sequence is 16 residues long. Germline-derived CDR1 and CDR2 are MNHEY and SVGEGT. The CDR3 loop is CASSSTPGLRDSPLHF. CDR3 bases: TGTGCCAGCAGTTCCACCCCGGGACTAAGAGATTCACCCCTCCACTTT.

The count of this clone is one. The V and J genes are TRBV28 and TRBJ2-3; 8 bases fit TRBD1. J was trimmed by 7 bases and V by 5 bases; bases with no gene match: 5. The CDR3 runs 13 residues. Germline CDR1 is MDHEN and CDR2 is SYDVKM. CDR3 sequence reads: CASSMDRAHTQYF. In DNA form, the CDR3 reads TGTGCCAGCAGTATGGACAGGGCTCATACGCAGTATTTT.

The CDR3 DNA follows: TGTGCCAGCAGTCACCGTACAGGGGGCATTTACGAGCAGTACTTC. This gives the protein CASSHRTGGIYEQYF. The chain is built from TRBV6-5 and TRBJ2-7; TRBD1 aligns across 9 bases. The junction had 9 bases not matched to a gene; V was cut back by 5 bases and J by 4 bases. CDR3 length: 15 amino acids. The germline CDR1 and CDR2 sequences are MNHEY and SVGAGI.

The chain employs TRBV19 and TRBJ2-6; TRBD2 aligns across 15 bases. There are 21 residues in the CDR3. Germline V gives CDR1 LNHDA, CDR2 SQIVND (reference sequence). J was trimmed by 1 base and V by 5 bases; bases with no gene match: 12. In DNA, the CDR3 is TGTGCCAGTAGTCGACGGACTAGCGGGAGGGCTAACTATTCTGGGGCCAACGTCCTGACTTTC. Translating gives CASSRRTSGRANYSGANVLTF.

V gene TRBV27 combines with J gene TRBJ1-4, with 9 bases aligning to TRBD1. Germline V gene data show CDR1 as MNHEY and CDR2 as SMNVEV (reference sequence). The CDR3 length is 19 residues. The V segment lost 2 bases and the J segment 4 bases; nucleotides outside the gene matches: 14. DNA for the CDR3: TGTGCCAGCAGTTTAAGGGGGACAGGGCTGACGGCTGTTAATGAAAAACTGTTTTTT. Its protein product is CASSLRGTGLTAVNEKLFF.

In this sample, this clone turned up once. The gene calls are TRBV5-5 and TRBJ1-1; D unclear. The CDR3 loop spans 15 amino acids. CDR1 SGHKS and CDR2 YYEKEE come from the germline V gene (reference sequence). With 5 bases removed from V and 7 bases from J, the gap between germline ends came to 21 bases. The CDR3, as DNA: TGTGCCAGCAGTCCTCGGGAACCCGGTGATGGTGAAGCTTTCTTT. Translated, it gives CASSPREPGDGEAFF.

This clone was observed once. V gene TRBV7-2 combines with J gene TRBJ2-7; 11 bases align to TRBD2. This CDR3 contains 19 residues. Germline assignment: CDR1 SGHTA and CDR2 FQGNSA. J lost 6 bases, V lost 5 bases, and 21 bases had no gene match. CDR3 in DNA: TGTGCCAGCAGCCGTAAACCAATCGGGGGCCTAGCGGGGGGACCCGAGCAGTACTTC. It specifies CASSRKPIGGLAGGPEQYF.

DNA for the CDR3: TGTGCCAGCAGTTTACTAGCGGGAGGCATGGGAGAGCAGTACTTC. Its protein is CASSLLAGGMGEQYF. The chain carries TRBV28 and TRBJ2-7; 11 bases are a match to TRBD2. CDR1 is MDHEN and CDR2 is SYDVKM in the germline V gene. J was trimmed by 7 bases and V by 2 bases; bases with no gene match: 7. The CDR3 length is 15 residues. The complete variable domain, with remaining parts taken from reference TRBV28 and TRBJ2-7, reads DVKVTQSSRYLVKRTGEKVFLECVQDMDHENMFWYRQDPGLGLRLIYFSYDVKMKEKGDIPEGYSVSREKKERFSLILESASTNQTSMYLCASSLLAGGMGEQYFGPGTRLTVT.

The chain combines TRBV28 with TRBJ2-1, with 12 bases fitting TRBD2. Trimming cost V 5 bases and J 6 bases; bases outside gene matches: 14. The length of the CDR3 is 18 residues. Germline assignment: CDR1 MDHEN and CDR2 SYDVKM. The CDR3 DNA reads TGTGCCAGCAGTCCACTCCAGCTCCTAGCGGGGGGGAGCAATGAGCAGTTCTTC. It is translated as CASSPLQLLAGGSNEQFF.

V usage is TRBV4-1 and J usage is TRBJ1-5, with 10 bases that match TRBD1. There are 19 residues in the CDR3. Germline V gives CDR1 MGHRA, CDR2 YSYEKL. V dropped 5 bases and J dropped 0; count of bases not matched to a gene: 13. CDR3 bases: TGCGCCAGCAGCGGAGACAGGGGGCAACTCAAAGATAGCAATCAGCCCCAGCATTTT. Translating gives CASSGDRGQLKDSNQPQHF.

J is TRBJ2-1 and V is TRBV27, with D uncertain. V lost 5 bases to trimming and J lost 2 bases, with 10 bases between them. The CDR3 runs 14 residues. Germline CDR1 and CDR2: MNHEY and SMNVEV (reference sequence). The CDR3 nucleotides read TGTGCCAGCAGTCTCGACTGGGCCTACAATGAGCAGTTCTTC. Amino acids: CASSLDWAYNEQFF.

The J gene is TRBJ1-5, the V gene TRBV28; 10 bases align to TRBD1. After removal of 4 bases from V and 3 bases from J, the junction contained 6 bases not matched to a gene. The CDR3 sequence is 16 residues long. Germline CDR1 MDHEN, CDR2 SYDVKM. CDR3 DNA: TGTGCCAGCAGTTCCGGGACAGGGGACTTCAATCAGCCCCAGCATTTT. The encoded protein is CASSSGTGDFNQPQHF. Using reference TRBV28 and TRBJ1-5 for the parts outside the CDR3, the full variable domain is DVKVTQSSRYLVKRTGEKVFLECVQDMDHENMFWYRQDPGLGLRLIYFSYDVKMKEKGDIPEGYSVSREKKERFSLILESASTNQTSMYLCASSSGTGDFNQPQHFGDGTRLSIL.

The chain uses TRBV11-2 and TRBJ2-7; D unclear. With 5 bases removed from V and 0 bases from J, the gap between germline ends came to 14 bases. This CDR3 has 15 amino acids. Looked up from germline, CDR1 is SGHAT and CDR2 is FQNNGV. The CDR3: CASSHELRASYEQYF. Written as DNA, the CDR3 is TGTGCCAGCAGCCATGAGTTGAGAGCCTCCTACGAGCAGTACTTC.

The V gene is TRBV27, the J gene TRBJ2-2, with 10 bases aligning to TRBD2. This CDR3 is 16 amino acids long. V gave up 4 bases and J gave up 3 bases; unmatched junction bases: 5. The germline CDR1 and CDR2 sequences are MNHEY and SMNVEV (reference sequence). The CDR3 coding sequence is TGTGCCAGCAGTTCAGCGGGACTAGCGTACACCGGGGAGCTGTTTTTT. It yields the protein CASSSAGLAYTGELFF.

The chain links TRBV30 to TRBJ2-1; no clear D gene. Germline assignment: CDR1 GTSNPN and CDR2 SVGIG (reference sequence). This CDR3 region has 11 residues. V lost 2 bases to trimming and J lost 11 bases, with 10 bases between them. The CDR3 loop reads CAWSYDSKQFF. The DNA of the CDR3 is TGTGCCTGGAGTTACGACTCGAAGCAGTTCTTC.

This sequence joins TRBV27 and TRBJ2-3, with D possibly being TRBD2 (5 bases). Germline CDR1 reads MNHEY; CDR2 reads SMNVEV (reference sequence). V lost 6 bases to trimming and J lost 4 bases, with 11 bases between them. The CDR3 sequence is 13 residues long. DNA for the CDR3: TGTGCCAGCAGCACCGAGGGCCCAGATACGCAGTATTTT. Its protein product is CASSTEGPDTQYF.

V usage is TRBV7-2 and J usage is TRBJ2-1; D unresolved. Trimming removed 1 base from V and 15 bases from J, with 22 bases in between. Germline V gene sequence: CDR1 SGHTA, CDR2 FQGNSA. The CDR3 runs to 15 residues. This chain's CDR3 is CASSLVTVSPSFRFF. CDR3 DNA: TGTGCCAGCAGCTTAGTAACTGTTTCCCCCTCCTTCCGGTTCTTC.